These 3 T cell receptor beta chains were all obtained from the same sample, sequenced in a study of Ad26.COV2.S vaccination and SARS-CoV-2 variants. Profiled with immunoSEQ multiplex PCR; TCRdb holds only in-frame clones, not every one. The sample holds approximately 340,000 clones, roughly nine tenths seen once. The sequenced sample was peripheral blood, obtained after recovery from COVID-19. The receptors derive from a human donor who had recovered from COVID-19.

V and J are TRBV19 and TRBJ1-5; TRBD1 matches 7 bases. The junction had 7 bases not matched to a gene; V was cut back by 9 bases and J by 2 bases. This CDR3 contains 14 residues. The germline gives CDR1 LNHDA, CDR2 SQIVND (reference sequence). The CDR3 sequence: CASRDRTRNQPQHF. The CDR3 DNA sequence: TGTGCCAGCAGGGACAGAACGCGCAATCAGCCCCAGCATTTT.

This rearrangement joins TRBV6-5 to TRBJ2-2; D is uncertain. Germline CDR1 reads MNHEY; CDR2 reads SVGAGI. The CDR3 contains 13 residues. Trimming stripped 4 bases from V and 5 bases from J, with 8 bases between. This CDR3 is CASSFYLTGELFF. DNA of the CDR3: TGTGCCAGCAGTTTCTACCTGACCGGGGAGCTGTTTTTT.

V usage is TRBV10-3 and J usage is TRBJ1-4, with D possibly being TRBD1 (5 bases). V was pared by 7 bases and J by 8 bases, with 14 bases between. Germline CDR1 ENHRY, CDR2 SYGVKD. The CDR3 has 13 residues. The DNA of the CDR3 is TGTGCCATCACTGGTCAGGCAGGGGAAAAACTGTTTTTT. It yields the protein CAITGQAGEKLFF.